Listed here are 23 T cell receptor beta chains from one sample, sequenced in a study of T cell changes during pregnancy in multiple sclerosis. This table comes from immunoSEQ multiplex PCR, and its TCRdb copy is limited to in-frame clones, with some not included. The table records about 22,000 clones, about 89% of them present only once. Sample: CD4+ T cells from peripheral blood mononuclear cells, taken in the third trimester of pregnancy. All receptors derive from a female donor in good health, enrolled as a control in a pregnancy study.

The gene calls are TRBV6-5 and TRBJ1-6; a weak D match, TRBD1 (6 bases). This CDR3 contains 15 residues. Per the germline V gene, CDR1 is MNHEY and CDR2 is SVGAGI. V lost 4 bases and J 8 bases, leaving 15 bases between the germline ends. CDR3 in amino acids: CASSWGHPPDSPLHF. As DNA, the CDR3 is TGTGCCAGCAGTTGGGGACACCCCCCGGATTCACCCCTCCACTTT.

The J gene is TRBJ2-6, the V gene TRBV19; a possible D gene is TRBD2 (6 bases). From germline, CDR1 is LNHDA and CDR2 SQIVND (reference sequence). Trimming took off 4 bases at V and 0 bases at J, with 13 bases between the two ends. This CDR3 region has 17 residues. The CDR3 reads CASSRFWRDSGANVLTF. In nucleotides, the CDR3 is TGTGCCAGTAGTAGATTTTGGCGGGACTCTGGGGCCAACGTCCTGACTTTC.

The gene calls are TRBV10-1 and TRBJ1-3, with no clear D. Germline CDR1 WNHNN, CDR2 SYGVQD (reference sequence). The V end was cut by 3 bases, the J end by 0 bases, with 9 bases between. This CDR3 has 15 residues. The CDR3 DNA reads as TGCGCCAGCAGTGATGAGGCGTACTCTGGAAACACCATATATTTT. It translates to CASSDEAYSGNTIYF.

This chain connects TRBV18 to TRBJ1-2; 10 nucleotides match TRBD1. Germline V gives CDR1 KGHSH, CDR2 LQKENI. After removal of 3 bases from V and 3 bases from J, the junction contained 4 bases not matched to a gene. The CDR3 length is 15 residues. The CDR3 sequence is CASSPSGTGDYGYTF. The CDR3 region has the DNA TGTGCCAGCTCACCTTCCGGGACAGGGGACTATGGCTACACCTTC.

The chain has TRBV19 and TRBJ2-5, with 11 bases that match TRBD1. Trimming at V came to 5 bases and at J to 5 bases, leaving 10 bases not matched to a gene. From germline, CDR1 is LNHDA and CDR2 SQIVND (reference sequence). The CDR3 loop spans 16 amino acids. The DNA for the CDR3 is TGTGCCAGTAGTTCAGGACAGGGGGCGTATGTTGAGACCCAGTACTTC. This sequence encodes CASSSGQGAYVETQYF.

The rearrangement joins TRBV11-3 to TRBJ2-1; perhaps TRBD2 as D (5 bases). V lost 2 bases, J lost 13 bases, and 12 bases lay in between. This CDR3 spans 12 amino acids. From germline, CDR1 is SGHNT and CDR2 YENEEA. The chain's CDR3 is CASSLRIEGQFF. CDR3 DNA: TGTGCCAGCAGCTTACGGATCGAGGGCCAGTTCTTC.

This chain uses TRBV29-1 with TRBJ2-5; 9 bases match TRBD2. This CDR3 spans 14 amino acids. V lost 3 bases to trimming and J lost 2 bases; unmatched junction nucleotides: 4. CDR1 SQVTM and CDR2 ANQGSEA come from the germline V gene. The CDR3 protein is CSVDLAGFQETQYF. As DNA, the CDR3 is TGCAGCGTTGACCTAGCGGGGTTTCAAGAGACCCAGTACTTC.

This clone was seen once. The chain links TRBV5-4 to TRBJ2-7; 11 bases align to TRBD1. Looked up from germline, CDR1 is SGHNT and CDR2 is YYREEE (reference sequence). J lost 4 bases, V lost 5 bases, and 5 bases had no gene match. This CDR3 region has 14 residues. The CDR3: CASRRTGGVYEQYF. CDR3 DNA: TGTGCCAGCAGGCGGACAGGGGGCGTTTACGAGCAGTACTTC. The full variable domain, completed using reference TRBV5-4 and TRBJ2-7, is ETGVTQSPTHLIKTRGQQVTLRCSSQSGHNTVSWYQQALGQGPQFIFQYYREEENGRGNFPPRFSGLQFPNYSSELNVNALELDDSALYLCASRRTGGVYEQYFGPGTRLTVT.

CDR3 loop: CASSDGTSGSEQYF. The CDR3, as DNA: TGTGCCAGCAGTGACGGGACTAGCGGGAGCGAGCAGTACTTC. The chain has TRBV6-4 and TRBJ2-7; 14 positions match TRBD2. Unmatched junction bases numbered 0, after V lost 2 bases and J lost 6 bases. This CDR3 is 14 amino acids long. The germline V gene has CDR1 MRHNA and CDR2 SNTAGT.

The V and J genes are TRBV7-9 and TRBJ2-7; D not resolved. V dropped 3 bases and J dropped 2 bases, with 11 bases sitting between them. The CDR3 length is 14 residues. Germline V gene lookup returns CDR1 SEHNR and CDR2 FQNEAQ (reference sequence). The CDR3 region has the DNA TGTGCCAGCAGCTTGCTAGAGCCCCCCTACGAGCAGTACTTC. The encoded protein is CASSLLEPPYEQYF.

This clone was seen only once. V and J are TRBV20-1 and TRBJ1-1; TRBD1 might be the D (5 bases). The CDR3 length is 11 residues. The V gene lost 6 bases and the J gene lost 8 bases, with 13 bases spanning the gap. Germline loops: CDR1 DFQATT, CDR2 SNEGSKA (reference sequence). CDR3 sequence reads: CSARMGGEAFF. The CDR3 bases are TGCAGTGCGAGGATGGGGGGAGAAGCTTTCTTT.

The V and J genes are TRBV30 and TRBJ2-1; D not resolved. CDR3 length equals 16 residues. Germline values: CDR1 GTSNPN, CDR2 SVGIG (reference sequence). Trimming removed 3 bases at V and 4 bases at J, with 19 bases between. In DNA, the CDR3 is TGTGCCTGGAGAGCTAGTCTGGCCACCCAGTACAATGAGCAGTTCTTC. This sequence encodes CAWRASLATQYNEQFF.

The gene calls are TRBV19 and TRBJ2-1; 11 bases are shared with TRBD2. The V gene's germline CDR1 is LNHDA and CDR2 SQIVND (reference sequence). V lost 5 bases to trimming and J lost 15 bases; unmatched junction nucleotides: 12. This CDR3 has 14 residues. The CDR3 here is CASSLNLAGGPPFF. CDR3 bases: TGTGCCAGTAGTCTAAACTTAGCGGGAGGGCCGCCGTTCTTC.

The V and J genes are TRBV7-8 and TRBJ2-5, with D possibly matching TRBD1 (5 bases). Germline CDR1 reads SGHVS; CDR2 reads FQNEAQ. Trimming left V 5 bases short and J 3 bases short, with 16 bases between. This CDR3 contains 15 residues. DNA for the CDR3: TGTGCCAGCAGCATATTCCTCCAGGGAAAAGAGACCCAGTACTTC. It is translated as CASSIFLQGKETQYF.

The rearrangement links TRBV11-2 to TRBJ2-5, with D possibly being TRBD2 (7 bases). V lost 7 bases and J 7 bases, leaving 16 bases between the germline ends. CDR1 SGHAT and CDR2 FQNNGV come from the germline V gene. The length of the CDR3 is 13 residues. CDR3 nucleotides: TGTGCCAGCACCCGGGGGGCGGTGGGGACCCAGTACTTC. Translation gives CASTRGAVGTQYF. Drawing the rest from reference TRBV11-2 and TRBJ2-5, the complete variable domain is EAGVAQSPRYKIIEKRQSVAFWCNPISGHATLYWYQQILGQGPKLLIQFQNNGVVDDSQLPKDRFSAERLKGVDSTLKIQPAKLEDSAVYLCASTRGAVGTQYFGPGTRLLVL.

CDR3 DNA sequence: TGTGCCAGCAGCGATAAGGGACAGGGGTCTGGAAACACCATATATTTT. Its protein is CASSDKGQGSGNTIYF. V usage is TRBV5-6 and J usage is TRBJ1-3; 10 nucleotides line up with TRBD1. V lost 4 bases and J lost 1; bases outside the gene matches: 5. CDR3 length: 16 amino acids. From germline, CDR1 is SGHDT and CDR2 YYEEEE. Full variable domain (remainder filled in from reference TRBV5-6 and TRBJ1-3): DAGVTQSPTHLIKTRGQQVTLRCSPKSGHDTVSWYQQALGQGPQFIFQYYEEEERQRGNFPDRFSGHQFPNYSSELNVNALLLGDSALYLCASSDKGQGSGNTIYFGEGSWLTVV.

The rearrangement uses TRBV30 and TRBJ2-7; weak D call: TRBD1 (6 bases). With 2 bases removed from V and 1 base from J, the gap between germline ends came to 21 bases. Germline values: CDR1 GTSNPN, CDR2 SVGIG (reference sequence). CDR3 size: 17 residues. The CDR3 sequence is CAWSPSSQGRASYEQYF. The CDR3 coding sequence is TGTGCCTGGAGTCCTTCAAGCCAGGGGAGAGCTTCCTACGAGCAGTACTTC.

The chain combines TRBV5-1 with TRBJ1-3; 8 bases line up with TRBD1. This CDR3 is 15 amino acids long. Looked up from germline, CDR1 is SGHRS and CDR2 is YFSETQ. Trimming took 4 bases from V and 0 from J; bases not matched to a gene: 3. The CDR3 DNA is TGCGCCAGCAGCCCTGGGACAGGCTCTGGAAACACCATATATTTT. It is translated as CASSPGTGSGNTIYF.

The chain carries TRBV14 and TRBJ2-1; D unresolved. The germline V gene has CDR1 SGHDN and CDR2 FVKESK. The CDR3 consists of 14 residues. Trimming pared 4 bases from V and 8 bases from J, leaving 15 bases between. The CDR3 bases are TGTGCCAGCAGCCGGGCTTCTGGGTGGGATGAGCAGTTCTTC. It is translated as CASSRASGWDEQFF.

V gene TRBV7-3 combines with J gene TRBJ2-1; 10 bases map to TRBD2. Trimming took 4 bases from V and 0 from J; bases not matched to a gene: 6. This CDR3 comprises 17 residues. Germline CDR1 SGHTA, CDR2 FQGTGA. The chain's CDR3 is CASSSEASGSSYNEQFF. The CDR3 DNA is TGTGCCAGCAGCTCCGAAGCTAGCGGGAGCTCCTACAATGAGCAGTTCTTC.

This rearrangement joins TRBV19 to TRBJ2-7, with TRBD2 matching 7 bases. Germline CDR1 and CDR2: LNHDA and SQIVND (reference sequence). The CDR3 is made up of 11 amino acids. The junction had 5 bases not matched to a gene; V was cut back by 3 bases and J by 12 bases. The CDR3 DNA is TGTGCCAGTAGTATGGCCGGGAGGACGTACTTC. This sequence encodes CASSMAGRTYF.

The chain recombines TRBV5-1 with TRBJ1-1; D is perhaps TRBD1 (5 bases). CDR3 length: 14 amino acids. The V end lost 6 bases, the J end lost 2 bases, and 14 bases lay between the germline ends. Germline CDR1 SGHRS, CDR2 YFSETQ. The DNA of the CDR3 is TGCGCCAGCATAGGCGGCAGGGCCAACACTGAAGCTTTCTTT. This translates into CASIGGRANTEAFF.

The rearrangement joins TRBV4-1 to TRBJ2-1; TRBD2 agrees at 13 bases. The CDR3 spans 16 residues. CDR1 and CDR2 from the germline V gene are MGHRA and YSYEKL. The junction had 3 bases not matched to a gene; V was cut back by 2 bases and J by 5 bases. CDR3 sequence: CASSQRGTSGNNEQFF. CDR3 DNA sequence: TGCGCCAGCAGCCAAAGAGGGACTAGCGGGAACAATGAGCAGTTCTTC.